A single TCR beta chain is shown here with its context. The data were obtained in a study of control samples from healthy donors and cancer patients. TCRdb's table, derived via immunoSEQ multiplex PCR, lists solely in-frame clones and lacks some. The table records around 95,000 clones, about 90% of them present only once. Germline V gives CDR1 SGDLS, CDR2 YYNGEE. The CDR3 contains 14 residues. V lost 3 bases, J lost 5 bases, and 14 bases lay in between. Sequenced input: blood. This TCR came from a woman aged 45-60 years in good health. This rearrangement joins TRBV9 to TRBJ1-1; no clear D gene. The CDR3 sequence is CASSGTSGGTEAFF. For the CDR3, the DNA is TGTGCCAGCAGCGGAACTTCGGGAGGGACTGAAGCTTTCTTT.